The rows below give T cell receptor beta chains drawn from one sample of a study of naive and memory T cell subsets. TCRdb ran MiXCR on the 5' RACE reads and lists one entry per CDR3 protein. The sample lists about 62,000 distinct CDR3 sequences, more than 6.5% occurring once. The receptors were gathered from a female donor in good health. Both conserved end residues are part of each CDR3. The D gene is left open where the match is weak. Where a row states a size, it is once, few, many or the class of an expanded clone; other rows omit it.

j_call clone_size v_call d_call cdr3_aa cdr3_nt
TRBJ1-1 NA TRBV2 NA CASGGSAEAFF TGTGCCAGCGGTGGATCCGCTGAAGCTTTCTTT
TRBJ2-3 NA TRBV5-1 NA CASSLGGVTDTQYF TGCGCCAGCAGCTTGGGAGGGGTGACAGATACGCAGTATTTT
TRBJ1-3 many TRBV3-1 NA CASSPLRSGNTIYF TGTGCCAGCAGCCCCCTTCGCTCTGGAAACACCATATATTTT
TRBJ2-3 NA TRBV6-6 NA CASSYLGNVGTDTQYF TGTGCCAGCAGTTACTTGGGCAATGTGGGCACAGATACGCAGTATTTT
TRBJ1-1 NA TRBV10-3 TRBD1 CAISGNRDRGTEAFF TGTGCCATCAGTGGCAACCGGGACAGGGGTACTGAAGCTTTCTTT
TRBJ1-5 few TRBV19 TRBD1 CASNKGNRGSNQPQHF TGTGCCAGTAACAAAGGGAACAGGGGTAGCAATCAGCCCCAGCATTTT
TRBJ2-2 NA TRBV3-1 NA CASSLLDTGELFF TGTGCCAGCAGCCTATTGGACACCGGGGAGCTGTTTTTT
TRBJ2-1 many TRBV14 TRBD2 CASSQGRSGGDRSSYNEQFF TGTGCCAGCAGCCAAGGGAGGAGCGGGGGGGATCGAAGCTCCTACAATGAGCAGTTCTTC
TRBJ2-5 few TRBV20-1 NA CSARDPNWETQYF TGCAGTGCTAGAGATCCAAATTGGGAGACCCAGTACTTC
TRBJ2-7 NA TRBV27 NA CASSYSTVTYEQYF TGTGCCAGCAGTTACTCGACAGTAACCTACGAGCAGTACTTC
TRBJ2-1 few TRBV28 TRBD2 CASRPRLDSGRIRLLHGEQFF TGTGCCAGCAGACCCCGTTTGGATAGCGGGAGGATTAGGCTTCTACACGGTGAGCAGTTCTTC
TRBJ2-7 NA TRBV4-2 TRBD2 CASSRGGLAGVTSYEQYF TGTGCCAGCAGCCGGGGGGGTCTAGCGGGAGTGACGTCCTACGAGCAGTACTTC
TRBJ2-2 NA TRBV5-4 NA CASRVIGPDTGELFF TGTGCCAGCAGGGTCATAGGCCCGGATACCGGGGAGCTGTTTTTT
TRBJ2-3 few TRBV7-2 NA CASSQRERDTQYF TGTGCCAGCAGCCAAAGGGAAAGGGATACGCAGTATTTT
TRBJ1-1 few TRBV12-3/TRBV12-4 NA CASSLEVQAIRRAFF TGTGCCAGCAGTTTAGAGGTCCAGGCCATCAGGAGGGCTTTCTTT
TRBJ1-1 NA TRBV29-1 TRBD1 CSVVGGQGNGAEAFF TGCAGCGTAGTGGGTGGACAGGGGAACGGGGCTGAAGCTTTCTTT
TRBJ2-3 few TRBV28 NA CASKGGSSTDTQYF TGTGCCAGCAAAGGGGGGTCCAGCACAGATACGCAGTATTTT
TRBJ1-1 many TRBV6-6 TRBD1 CASSYSTGGDTEAFF TGTGCCAGCAGTTACTCGACAGGGGGGGACACTGAAGCTTTCTTT
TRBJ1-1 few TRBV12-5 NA CASGLGLSNTEAFF TGTGCTAGTGGTTTGGGACTGTCGAACACTGAAGCTTTCTTT
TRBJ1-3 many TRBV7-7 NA CASSLAPPGATSGNTIYF TGTGCTAGCAGCTTAGCCCCCCCGGGGGCGACTTCTGGAAACACCATATATTTT
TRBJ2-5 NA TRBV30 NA CAWGEIQETQYF TGTGCCTGGGGGGAAATCCAAGAGACCCAGTACTTC
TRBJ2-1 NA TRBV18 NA CASSPRSRVHNEQFF TGTGCCAGCTCACCTCGTTCACGGGTGCACAATGAGCAGTTCTTC
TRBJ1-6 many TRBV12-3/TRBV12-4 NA CASRQPLPTNSPLHF TGTGCCAGCAGACAACCTCTACCGACCAATTCACCCCTCCACTTT
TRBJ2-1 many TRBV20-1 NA CSASTGRLFF TGCAGTGCTAGCACAGGGAGGCTGTTCTTC
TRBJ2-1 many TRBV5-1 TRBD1 CASRFGTGLYNEQFF TGCGCCAGCAGGTTTGGGACAGGGCTGTACAATGAGCAGTTCTTC
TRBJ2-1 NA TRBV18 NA CASSPDGGGPLVRDEQFF TGTGCCAGCTCACCTGACGGAGGGGGCCCTTTGGTGAGAGATGAGCAGTTCTTC